This T cell receptor (beta chain) was recovered during a study of cytomegalovirus exposure and HLA in healthy donors. Study-wide results and caveats: Association of a missense DCLRE1C variant with TCR beta V- and J-gene trimming was reported in a later analysis. Researchers reported in a later analysis that common viral pathogens appeared linked to several top clusters. At a 0.05 false discovery rate, a later analysis found some 18,000 TCR beta sequences to be associated with HLA alleles.

Note on this clone: What it binds is not known.

With 60 Vbeta and 13 Jbeta primers, the PCR was carried out. Data came from immunoSEQ multiplex PCR; TCRdb stores just in-frame clones and leaves some out. The sample lists about 98,000 clones; 70% were seen once. Input material: PBMCs. The receptor was isolated from a man between 45 and 60 years old in good health and CMV-seronegative.

CDR3 region: CASSPQGAGETQYF. The CDR3 DNA reads TGTGCCAGCAGCCCACAGGGGGCGGGTGAGACCCAGTACTTC. The chain is built from TRBV11-3 and TRBJ2-5; 9 nucleotides line up with TRBD1. V dropped 5 bases and J dropped 5; count of bases not matched to a gene: 6. CDR3 length: 14 amino acids. CDR1 is SGHNT, CDR2 YENEEA, per germline.